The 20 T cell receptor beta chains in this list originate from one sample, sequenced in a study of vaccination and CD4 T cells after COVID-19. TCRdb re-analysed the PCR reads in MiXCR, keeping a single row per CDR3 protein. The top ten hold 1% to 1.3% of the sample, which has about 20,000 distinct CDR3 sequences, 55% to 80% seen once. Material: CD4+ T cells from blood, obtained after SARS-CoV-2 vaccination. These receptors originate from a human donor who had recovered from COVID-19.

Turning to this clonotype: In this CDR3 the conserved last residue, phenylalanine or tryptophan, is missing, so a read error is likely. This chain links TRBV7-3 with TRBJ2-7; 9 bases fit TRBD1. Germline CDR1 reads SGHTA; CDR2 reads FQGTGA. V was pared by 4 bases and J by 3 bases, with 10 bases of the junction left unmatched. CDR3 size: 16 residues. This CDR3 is CASSSSPGQGIYEQYY. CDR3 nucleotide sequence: TGTGCCAGCAGCTCGTCACCGGGACAGGGTATCTACGAGCAGTACTAC.

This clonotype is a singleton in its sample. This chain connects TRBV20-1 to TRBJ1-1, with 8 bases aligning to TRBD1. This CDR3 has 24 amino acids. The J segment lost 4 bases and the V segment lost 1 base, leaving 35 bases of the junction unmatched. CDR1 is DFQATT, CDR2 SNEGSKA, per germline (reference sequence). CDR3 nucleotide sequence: TGCAGTGCTAGAGGAGGGACAGGTAGCATAGAACAAGTCTGGCGGGCTAGGGTGGGCACTGAAGCTTTCTTT. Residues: CSARGGTGSIEQVWRARVGTEAFF.

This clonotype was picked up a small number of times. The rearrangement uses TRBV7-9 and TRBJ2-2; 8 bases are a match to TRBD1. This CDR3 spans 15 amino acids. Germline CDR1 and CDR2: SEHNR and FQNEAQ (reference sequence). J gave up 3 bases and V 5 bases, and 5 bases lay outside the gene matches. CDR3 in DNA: TGTGCCAGCAGCAGAGACAGGGGATACACCGGGGAGCTGTTTTTT. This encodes CASSRDRGYTGELFF.

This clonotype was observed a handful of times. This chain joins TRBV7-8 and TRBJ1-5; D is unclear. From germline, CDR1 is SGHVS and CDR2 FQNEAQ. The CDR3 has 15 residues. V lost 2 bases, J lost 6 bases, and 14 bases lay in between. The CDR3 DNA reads TGTGCCAGCAGCTTATCGGGTCAGGTTGCTCAGCCCCAGCATTTT. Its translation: CASSLSGQVAQPQHF.

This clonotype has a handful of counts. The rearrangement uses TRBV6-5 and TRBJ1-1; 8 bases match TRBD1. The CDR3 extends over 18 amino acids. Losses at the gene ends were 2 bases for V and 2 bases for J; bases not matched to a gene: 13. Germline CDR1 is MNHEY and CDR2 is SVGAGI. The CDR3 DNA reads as TGTGCCAGCAGTTACCTTACCCGAGGACAGGGCTATAACACTGAAGCTTTCTTT. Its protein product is CASSYLTRGQGYNTEAFF.

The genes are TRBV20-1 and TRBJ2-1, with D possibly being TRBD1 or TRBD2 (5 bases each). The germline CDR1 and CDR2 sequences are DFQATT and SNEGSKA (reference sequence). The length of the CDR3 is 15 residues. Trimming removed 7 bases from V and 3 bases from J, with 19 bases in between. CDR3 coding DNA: TGCAGTGTTACGGACCCAGGGACCAACTACAATGAGCAGTTCTTC. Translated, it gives CSVTDPGTNYNEQFF.

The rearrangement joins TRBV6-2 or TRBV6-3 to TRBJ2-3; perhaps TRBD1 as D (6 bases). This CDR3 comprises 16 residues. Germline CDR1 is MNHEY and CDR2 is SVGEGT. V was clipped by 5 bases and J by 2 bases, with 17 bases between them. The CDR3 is CASSGTREPNTDTQYF. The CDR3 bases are TGTGCCAGCAGTGGGACACGCGAACCCAACACAGATACGCAGTATTTT.

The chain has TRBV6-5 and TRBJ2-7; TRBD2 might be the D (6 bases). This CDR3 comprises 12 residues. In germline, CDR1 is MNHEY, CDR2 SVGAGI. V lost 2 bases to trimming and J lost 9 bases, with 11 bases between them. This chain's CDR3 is CASSYTGGSQYF. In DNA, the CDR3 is TGTGCCAGCAGTTACACCGGGGGATCGCAGTACTTC.

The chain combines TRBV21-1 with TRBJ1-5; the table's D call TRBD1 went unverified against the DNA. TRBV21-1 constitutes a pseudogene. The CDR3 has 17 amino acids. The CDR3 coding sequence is TGTGCCAGCAGCCCCCAGAAAGGGACGAGGGGCAATCAGCCCCAGCATTTT. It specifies CASSPQKGTRGNQPQHF.

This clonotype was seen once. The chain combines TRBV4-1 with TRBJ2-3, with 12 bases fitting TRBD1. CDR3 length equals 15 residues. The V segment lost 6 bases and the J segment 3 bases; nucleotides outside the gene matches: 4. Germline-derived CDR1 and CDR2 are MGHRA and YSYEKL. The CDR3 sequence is CASRGTGGKTDTQYF. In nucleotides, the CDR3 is TGCGCCAGCAGAGGGACAGGGGGCAAGACAGATACGCAGTATTTT.

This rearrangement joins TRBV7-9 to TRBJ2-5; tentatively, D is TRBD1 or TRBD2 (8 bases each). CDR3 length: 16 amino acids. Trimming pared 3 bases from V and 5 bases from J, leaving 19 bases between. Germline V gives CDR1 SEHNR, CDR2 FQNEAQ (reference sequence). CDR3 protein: CASSFSGTGIGETQYF. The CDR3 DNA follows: TGTGCCAGCAGCTTTAGCGGGACAGGAATCGGGGAGACCCAGTACTTC.

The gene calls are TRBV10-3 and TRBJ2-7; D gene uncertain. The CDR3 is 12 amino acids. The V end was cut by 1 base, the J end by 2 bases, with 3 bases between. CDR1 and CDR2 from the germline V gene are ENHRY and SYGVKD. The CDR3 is CAISEYPYEQYF. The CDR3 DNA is TGTGCCATCAGTGAGTATCCCTACGAGCAGTACTTC.

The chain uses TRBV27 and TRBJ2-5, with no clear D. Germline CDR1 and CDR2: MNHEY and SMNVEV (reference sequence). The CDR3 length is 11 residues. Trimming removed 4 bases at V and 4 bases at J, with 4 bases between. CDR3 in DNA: TGTGCCAGCAGTTCTCGAGAGACCCAGTACTTC. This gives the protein CASSSRETQYF.

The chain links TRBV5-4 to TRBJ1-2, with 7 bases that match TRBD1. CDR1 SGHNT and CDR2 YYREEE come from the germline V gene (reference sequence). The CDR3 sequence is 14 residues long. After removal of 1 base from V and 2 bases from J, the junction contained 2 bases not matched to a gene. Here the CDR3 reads CASSLQGQNYGYTF. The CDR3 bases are TGTGCCAGCAGCTTGCAGGGACAGAACTATGGCTACACCTTC. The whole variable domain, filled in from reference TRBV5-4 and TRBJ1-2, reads ETGVTQSPTHLIKTRGQQVTLRCSSQSGHNTVSWYQQALGQGPQFIFQYYREEENGRGNFPPRFSGLQFPNYSSELNVNALELDDSALYLCASSLQGQNYGYTFGSGTRLTVV.

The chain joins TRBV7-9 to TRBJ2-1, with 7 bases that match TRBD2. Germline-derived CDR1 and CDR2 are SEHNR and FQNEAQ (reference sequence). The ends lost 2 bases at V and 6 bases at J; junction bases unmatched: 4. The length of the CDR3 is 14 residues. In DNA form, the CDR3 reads TGTGCCAGCAGCTTATTCGCTAGCGGCAATGAGCAGTTCTTC. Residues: CASSLFASGNEQFF. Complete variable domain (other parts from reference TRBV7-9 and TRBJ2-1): DTGVSQNPRHKITKRGQNVTFRCDPISEHNRLYWYRQTLGQGPEFLTYFQNEAQLEKSRLLSDRFSAERPKGSFSTLEIQRTEQGDSAMYLCASSLFASGNEQFFGPGTRLTVL.

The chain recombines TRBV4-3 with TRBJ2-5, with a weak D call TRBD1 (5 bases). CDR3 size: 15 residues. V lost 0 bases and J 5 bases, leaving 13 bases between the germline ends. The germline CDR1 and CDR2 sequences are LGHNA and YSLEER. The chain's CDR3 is CASSQDPTDWETQYF. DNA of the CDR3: TGCGCCAGCAGCCAAGATCCGACAGACTGGGAGACCCAGTACTTC.

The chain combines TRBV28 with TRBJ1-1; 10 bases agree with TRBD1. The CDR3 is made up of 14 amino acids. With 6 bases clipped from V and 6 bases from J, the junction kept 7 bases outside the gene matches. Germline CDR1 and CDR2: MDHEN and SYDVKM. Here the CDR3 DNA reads TGTGCCAGCAGGTTGGACAGGGGGTTTGCTGAAGCTTTCTTT. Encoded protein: CASRLDRGFAEAFF.

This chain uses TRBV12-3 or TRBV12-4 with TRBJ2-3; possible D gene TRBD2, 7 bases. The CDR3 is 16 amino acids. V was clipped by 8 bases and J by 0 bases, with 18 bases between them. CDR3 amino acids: CASSEGGRVSTDTQYF. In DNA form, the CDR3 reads TGTGCCAGCTCAGAGGGGGGGAGGGTGAGCACAGATACGCAGTATTTT.

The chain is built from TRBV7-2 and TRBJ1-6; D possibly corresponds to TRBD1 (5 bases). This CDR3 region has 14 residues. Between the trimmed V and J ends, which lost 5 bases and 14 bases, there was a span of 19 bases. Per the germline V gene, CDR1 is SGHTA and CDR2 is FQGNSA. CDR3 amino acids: CASSPDIALVALHF. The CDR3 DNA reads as TGTGCCAGCAGCCCGGACATCGCGTTGGTGGCCCTCCACTTT.

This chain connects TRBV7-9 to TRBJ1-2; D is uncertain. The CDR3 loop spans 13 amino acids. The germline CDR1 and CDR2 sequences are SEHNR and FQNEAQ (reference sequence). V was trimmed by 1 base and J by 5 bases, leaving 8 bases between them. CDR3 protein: CASSLVTDYGYTF. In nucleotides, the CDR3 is TGTGCCAGCAGCTTAGTTACAGATTATGGCTACACCTTC.